These 6 T cell receptor beta chains came from one sample sequenced in a study of beta chain features in type 1 diabetes. Overall study findings and caveats: Among patients with Type 1 diabetes, TCRB CDR3s were moderately but significantly shorter in every one of the four CD4+ subsets.

Their cognate antigens are unknown. Expressed TCRB transcripts were sequenced after all isolated RNA was converted to cDNA. The method was immunoSEQ multiplex PCR; TCRdb's version includes in-frame clones alone and lacks a portion of them. The table has about 740,000 clones, 13% seen once. Source material: naive CD4+ T cells from blood. These receptor sequences come from a man aged 18 to 29 with type 1 diabetes.

V usage is TRBV7-8 and J usage is TRBJ1-5; D gene unclear. This CDR3 spans 15 amino acids. Germline V lookup: CDR1 SGHVS, CDR2 FQNEAQ. V was shortened by 2 bases and J by 1 base, with 9 bases between the two germline ends. The CDR3 nucleotides read TGTGCCAGCAGCTTAATGGGTTCAAGCAATCAGCCCCAGCATTTT. Translated, it gives CASSLMGSSNQPQHF.

There are a few counts of this clone. The genes are TRBV2 and TRBJ2-7; 7 nucleotides line up with TRBD2. The germline CDR1 and CDR2 sequences are SNHLY and FYNNEI. The CDR3 totals 14 residues. The V segment lost 2 bases and the J segment 6 bases; nucleotides outside the gene matches: 7. Here the CDR3 DNA reads TGTGCCAGCAGTGAACCTAGCGGACCCCTCGAGCAGTACTTC. This sequence encodes CASSEPSGPLEQYF.

This clone appeared a few times. V usage is TRBV5-4 and J usage is TRBJ2-7; 10 bases line up with TRBD1. The CDR3 loop spans 15 amino acids. With 0 bases clipped from V and 5 bases from J, the junction kept 5 bases outside the gene matches. Germline CDR1 reads SGHNT; CDR2 reads YYREEE (reference sequence). CDR3 region: CASSLGTGGWNEQYF. DNA for the CDR3: TGTGCCAGCAGCTTGGGGACAGGGGGATGGAACGAGCAGTACTTC.

This clone turned up a few times. This chain uses TRBV7-2 with TRBJ2-2; D is ambiguous. The germline gives CDR1 SGHTA, CDR2 FQGNSA. V lost 1 base and J 4 bases, leaving 13 bases between the germline ends. This CDR3 contains 16 residues. CDR3 nucleotides: TGTGCCAGCAGCTTAGAGGAAAAAGCCCTCACCGGGGAGCTGTTTTTT. This gives the protein CASSLEEKALTGELFF.

This clone was observed a handful of times. The chain is built from TRBV2 and TRBJ1-5; D is ambiguous. CDR3 size: 11 residues. V was pared by 3 bases and J by 4 bases, with 1 base between. Germline V lookup: CDR1 SNHLY, CDR2 FYNNEI. The CDR3 loop is CASSENQPQHF. The DNA for the CDR3 is TGTGCCAGCAGTGAGAATCAGCCCCAGCATTTT.

This clone was seen more than once but under ten times. The rearrangement uses TRBV13 and TRBJ1-5; D not certain. Germline CDR1 PRHDT, CDR2 FYEKMQ (reference sequence). The CDR3 contains 12 residues. V lost 2 bases, J lost 9 bases, and 8 bases lay in between. The CDR3 sequence: CASSLNGLPQHF. The CDR3 bases are TGTGCCAGCAGCTTAAATGGCTTGCCCCAGCATTTT.